What follows is one T cell receptor (beta chain) and its context. V lost 6 bases to trimming and J lost 2 bases; unmatched junction nucleotides: 6. CDR3 length: 14 amino acids. MiXCR was run by TCRdb on the 5' RACE reads, yielding one entry per CDR3 protein. The top ten clones hold about 15% of a sample with 150,000 to 200,000 distinct CDR3 sequences, roughly 10% of them seen once. The data stem from a study of CD8 T cells in ankylosing spondylitis. Sequenced sample: blood, either unsorted or a sorted T cell fraction (not recorded which). V and J are TRBV12-3 or TRBV12-4 and TRBJ1-2; 7 bases align to TRBD1. The receptor was derived from a female donor with ankylosing spondylitis or in good health (not recorded which). The CDR3 DNA is TGTGCCAGCAGGAGATCACAGGGGAACTATGGCTACACCTTC. This sequence encodes CASRRSQGNYGYTF.